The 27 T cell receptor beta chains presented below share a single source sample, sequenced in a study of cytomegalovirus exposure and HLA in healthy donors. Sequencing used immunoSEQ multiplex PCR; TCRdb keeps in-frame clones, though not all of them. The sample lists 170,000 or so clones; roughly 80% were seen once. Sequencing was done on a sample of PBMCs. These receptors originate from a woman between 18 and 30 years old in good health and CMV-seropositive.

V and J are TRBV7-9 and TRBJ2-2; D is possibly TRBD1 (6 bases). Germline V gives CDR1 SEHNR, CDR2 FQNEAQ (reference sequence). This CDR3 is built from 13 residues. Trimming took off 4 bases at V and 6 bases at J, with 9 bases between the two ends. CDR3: CASSSPGAGELFF. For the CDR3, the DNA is TGTGCCAGCAGCTCCCCAGGGGCCGGGGAGCTGTTTTTT.

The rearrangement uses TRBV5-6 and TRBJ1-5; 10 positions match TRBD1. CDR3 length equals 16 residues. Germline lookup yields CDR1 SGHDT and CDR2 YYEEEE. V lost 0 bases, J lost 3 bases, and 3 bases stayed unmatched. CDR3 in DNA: TGTGCCAGCAGCTTGGCAGGGACAGGGGACAATCAGCCCCAGCATTTT. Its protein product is CASSLAGTGDNQPQHF.

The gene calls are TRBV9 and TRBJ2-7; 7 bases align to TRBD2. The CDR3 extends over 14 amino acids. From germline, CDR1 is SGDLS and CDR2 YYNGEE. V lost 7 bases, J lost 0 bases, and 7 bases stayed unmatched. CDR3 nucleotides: TGTGCCAGCTCTCTTGCGGGGGACTCCTACGAGCAGTACTTC. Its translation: CASSLAGDSYEQYF.

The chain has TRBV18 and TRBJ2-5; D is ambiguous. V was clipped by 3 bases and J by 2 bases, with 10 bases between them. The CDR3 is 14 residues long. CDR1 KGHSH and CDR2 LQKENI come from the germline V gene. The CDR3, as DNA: TGTGCCAGCTCACCCGGTGCCACTCAAGAGACCCAGTACTTC. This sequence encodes CASSPGATQETQYF.

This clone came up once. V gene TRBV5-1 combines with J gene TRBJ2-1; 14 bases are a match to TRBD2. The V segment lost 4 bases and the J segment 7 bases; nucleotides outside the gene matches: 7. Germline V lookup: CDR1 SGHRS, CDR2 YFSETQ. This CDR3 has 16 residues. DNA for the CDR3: TGCGCCAGCAGCCAGGGGACTAGCGGGGGCTGGAATGAGCAGTTCTTC. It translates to CASSQGTSGGWNEQFF.

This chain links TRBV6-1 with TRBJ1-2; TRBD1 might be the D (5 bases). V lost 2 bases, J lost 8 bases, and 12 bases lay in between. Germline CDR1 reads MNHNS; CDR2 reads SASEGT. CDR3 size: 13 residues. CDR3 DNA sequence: TGTGCCAGCAGTGAAAGCAGGGCCTGGGGCTACACCTTC. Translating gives CASSESRAWGYTF.

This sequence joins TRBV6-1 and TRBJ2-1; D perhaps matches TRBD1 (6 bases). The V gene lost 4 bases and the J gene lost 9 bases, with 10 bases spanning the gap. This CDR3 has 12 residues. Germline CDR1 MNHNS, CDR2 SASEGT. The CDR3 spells CASSADRSEQFF. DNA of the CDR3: TGTGCCAGCAGTGCCGACAGGAGTGAGCAGTTCTTC.

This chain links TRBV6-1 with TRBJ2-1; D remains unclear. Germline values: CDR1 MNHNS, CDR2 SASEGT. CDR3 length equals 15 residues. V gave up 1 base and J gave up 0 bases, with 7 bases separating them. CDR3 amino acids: CASSEGWSSYNEQFF. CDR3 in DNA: TGTGCCAGCAGTGAAGGCTGGAGCTCCTACAATGAGCAGTTCTTC.

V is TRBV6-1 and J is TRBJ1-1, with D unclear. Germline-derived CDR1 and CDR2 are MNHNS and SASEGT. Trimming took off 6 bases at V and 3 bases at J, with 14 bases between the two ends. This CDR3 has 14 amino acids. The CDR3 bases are TGTGCCAGCAGACCGAGGAGAGGAGACACTGAAGCTTTCTTT. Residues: CASRPRRGDTEAFF.

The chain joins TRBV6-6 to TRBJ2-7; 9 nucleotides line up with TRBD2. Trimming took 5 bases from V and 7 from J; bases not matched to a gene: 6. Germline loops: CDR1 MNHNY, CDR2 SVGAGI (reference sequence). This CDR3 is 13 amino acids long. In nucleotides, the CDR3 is TGTGCCAGCAGTGGGGGACTAGCTCGAGAGCAGTACTTC. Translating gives CASSGGLAREQYF.

The CDR3 DNA follows: TGTGCCAGCAGCTTAATCTATGAGCAGTTCTTC. Its translation: CASSLIYEQFF. This chain connects TRBV7-2 to TRBJ2-1; no firm D call. Deletions cut 2 bases from V and 8 bases from J, with 4 bases between. The CDR3 has 11 residues. Germline V gene lookup returns CDR1 SGHTA and CDR2 FQGNSA. Complete variable domain (other parts from reference TRBV7-2 and TRBJ2-1): GAGVSQSPSNKVTEKGKDVELRCDPISGHTALYWYRQSLGQGLEFLIYFQGNSAPDKSGLPSDRFSAERTGGSVSTLTIQRTQQEDSAVYLCASSLIYEQFFGPGTRLTVL.

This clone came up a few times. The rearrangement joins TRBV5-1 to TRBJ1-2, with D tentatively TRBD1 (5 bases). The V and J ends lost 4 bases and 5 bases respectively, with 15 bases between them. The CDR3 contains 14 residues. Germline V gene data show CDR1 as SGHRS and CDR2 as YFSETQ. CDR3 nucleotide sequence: TGCGCCAGCAGCCCCGGGACTCGTGAATATGGCTACACCTTC. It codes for CASSPGTREYGYTF.

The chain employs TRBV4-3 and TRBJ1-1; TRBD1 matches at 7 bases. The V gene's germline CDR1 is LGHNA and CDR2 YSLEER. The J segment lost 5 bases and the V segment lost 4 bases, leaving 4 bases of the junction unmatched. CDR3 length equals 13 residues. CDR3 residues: CASSRDSGTEAFF. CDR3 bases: TGCGCCAGCAGCCGGGACAGTGGGACTGAAGCTTTCTTT.

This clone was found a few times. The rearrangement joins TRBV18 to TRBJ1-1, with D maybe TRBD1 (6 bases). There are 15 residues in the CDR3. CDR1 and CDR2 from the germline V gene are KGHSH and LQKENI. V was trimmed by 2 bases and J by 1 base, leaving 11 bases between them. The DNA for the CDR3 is TGTGCCAGCTCACCATACAGGGATCAGAACACTGAAGCTTTCTTT. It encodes CASSPYRDQNTEAFF.

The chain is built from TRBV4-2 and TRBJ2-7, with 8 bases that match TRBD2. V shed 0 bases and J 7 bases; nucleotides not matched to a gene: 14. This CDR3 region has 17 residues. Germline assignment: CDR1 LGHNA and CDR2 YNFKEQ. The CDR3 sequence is CASSQDGGGTPLGEQYF. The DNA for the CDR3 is TGTGCCAGCAGCCAAGACGGCGGGGGGACCCCCTTGGGAGAGCAGTACTTC.

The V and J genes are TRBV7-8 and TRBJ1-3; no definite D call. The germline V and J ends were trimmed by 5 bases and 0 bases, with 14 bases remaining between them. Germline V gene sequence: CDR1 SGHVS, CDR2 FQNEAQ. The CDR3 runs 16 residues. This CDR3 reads CASSRGRTSSGNTIYF. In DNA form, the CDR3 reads TGTGCCAGCAGCAGAGGACGGACTTCCTCTGGAAACACCATATATTTT.

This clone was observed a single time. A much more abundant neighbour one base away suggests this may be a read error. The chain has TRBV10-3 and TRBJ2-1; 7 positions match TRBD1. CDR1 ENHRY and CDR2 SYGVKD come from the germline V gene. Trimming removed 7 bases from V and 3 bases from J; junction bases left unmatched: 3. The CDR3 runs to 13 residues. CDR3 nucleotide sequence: TGTGCCATCACGGGACAGATCTACAATGAGCAGTTCTTC. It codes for CAITGQIYNEQFF.

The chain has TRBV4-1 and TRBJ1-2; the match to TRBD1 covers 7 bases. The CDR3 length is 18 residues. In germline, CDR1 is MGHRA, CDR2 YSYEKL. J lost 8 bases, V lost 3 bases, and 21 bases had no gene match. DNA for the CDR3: TGCGCCAGCAGCCAGGAACTGAAAGGGGGCTTGTTTTGGAGGGGCTACACCTTC. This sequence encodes CASSQELKGGLFWRGYTF.

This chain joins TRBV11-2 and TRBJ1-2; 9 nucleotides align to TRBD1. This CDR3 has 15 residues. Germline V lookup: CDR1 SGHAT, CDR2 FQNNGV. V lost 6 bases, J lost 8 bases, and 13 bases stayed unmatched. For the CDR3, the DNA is TGTGCCAGCAGTGCCGGGACAGGGTTCCTGGGAGGCTACACCTTC. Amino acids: CASSAGTGFLGGYTF. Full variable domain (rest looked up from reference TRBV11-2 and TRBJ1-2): EAGVAQSPRYKIIEKRQSVAFWCNPISGHATLYWYQQILGQGPKLLIQFQNNGVVDDSQLPKDRFSAERLKGVDSTLKIQPAKLEDSAVYLCASSAGTGFLGGYTFGSGTRLTVV.

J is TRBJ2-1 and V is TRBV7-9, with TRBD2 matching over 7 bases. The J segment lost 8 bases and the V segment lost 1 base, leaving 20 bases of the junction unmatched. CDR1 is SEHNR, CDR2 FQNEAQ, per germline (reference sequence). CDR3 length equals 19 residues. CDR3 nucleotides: TGTGCCAGCAGCTTAGGGTGGGTGTATGGCGGGGGTCCTCGGGATGAGCAGTTCTTC. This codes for CASSLGWVYGGGPRDEQFF.

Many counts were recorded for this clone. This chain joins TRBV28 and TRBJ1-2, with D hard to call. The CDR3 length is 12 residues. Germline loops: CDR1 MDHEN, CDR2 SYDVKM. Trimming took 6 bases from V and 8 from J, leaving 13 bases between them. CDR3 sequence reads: CASRGPSGGYTF. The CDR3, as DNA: TGTGCCAGCAGGGGCCCTTCGGGGGGCTACACCTTC.

CDR3 protein: CASSPGAGRAYEQYF. In DNA form, the CDR3 reads TGCGCCAGCAGCCCTGGTGCAGGGAGGGCCTACGAGCAGTACTTC. The chain combines TRBV5-1 with TRBJ2-7; TRBD2 matches at 7 bases. The CDR3 length is 15 residues. CDR1 is SGHRS, CDR2 YFSETQ, per germline. Unmatched junction bases numbered 9, after V lost 4 bases and J lost 2 bases.

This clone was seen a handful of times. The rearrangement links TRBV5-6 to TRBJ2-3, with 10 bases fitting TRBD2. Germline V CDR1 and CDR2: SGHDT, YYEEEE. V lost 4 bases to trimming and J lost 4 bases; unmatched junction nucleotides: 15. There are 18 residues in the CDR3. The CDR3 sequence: CASSPRIAGGYSSDTQYF. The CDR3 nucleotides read TGTGCCAGCAGCCCACGTATAGCGGGGGGCTACTCATCAGATACGCAGTATTTT.

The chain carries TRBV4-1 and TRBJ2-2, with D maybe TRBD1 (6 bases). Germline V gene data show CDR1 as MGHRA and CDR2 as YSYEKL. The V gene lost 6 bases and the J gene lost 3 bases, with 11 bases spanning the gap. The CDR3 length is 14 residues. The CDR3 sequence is CASRAGEYTGELFF. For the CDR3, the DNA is TGCGCCAGCAGGGCAGGGGAGTACACCGGGGAGCTGTTTTTT.

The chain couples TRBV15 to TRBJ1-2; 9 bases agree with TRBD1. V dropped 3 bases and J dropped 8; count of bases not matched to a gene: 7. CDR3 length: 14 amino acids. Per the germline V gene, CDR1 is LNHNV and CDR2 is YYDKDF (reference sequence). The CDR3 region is CATSSRDRVGGYTF. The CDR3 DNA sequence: TGTGCCACCAGCAGCCGGGACAGGGTTGGAGGCTACACCTTC. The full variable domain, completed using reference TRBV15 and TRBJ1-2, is DAMVIQNPRYQVTQFGKPVTLSCSQTLNHNVMYWYQQKSSQAPKLLFHYYDKDFNNEADTPDNFQSRRPNTSFCFLDIRSPGLGDTAMYLCATSSRDRVGGYTFGSGTRLTVV.

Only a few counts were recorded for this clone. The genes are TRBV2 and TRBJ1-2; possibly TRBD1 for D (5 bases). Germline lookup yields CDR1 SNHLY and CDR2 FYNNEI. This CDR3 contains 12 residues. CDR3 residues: CVDRPAMGGYTF. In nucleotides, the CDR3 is TGTGTTGACAGACCTGCTATGGGTGGCTACACCTTC.

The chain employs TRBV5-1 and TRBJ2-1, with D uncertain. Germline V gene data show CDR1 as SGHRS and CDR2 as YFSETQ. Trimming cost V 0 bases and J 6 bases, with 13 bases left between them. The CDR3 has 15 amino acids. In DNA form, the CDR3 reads TGCGCCAGCAGCTTGGGTAGCCCCACCCTCAATGAGCAGTTCTTC. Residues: CASSLGSPTLNEQFF. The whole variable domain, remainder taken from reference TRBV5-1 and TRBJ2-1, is KAGVTQTPRYLIKTRGQQVTLSCSPISGHRSVSWYQQTPGQGLQFLFEYFSETQRNKGNFPGRFSGRQFSNSRSEMNVSTLELGDSALYLCASSLGSPTLNEQFFGPGTRLTVL.